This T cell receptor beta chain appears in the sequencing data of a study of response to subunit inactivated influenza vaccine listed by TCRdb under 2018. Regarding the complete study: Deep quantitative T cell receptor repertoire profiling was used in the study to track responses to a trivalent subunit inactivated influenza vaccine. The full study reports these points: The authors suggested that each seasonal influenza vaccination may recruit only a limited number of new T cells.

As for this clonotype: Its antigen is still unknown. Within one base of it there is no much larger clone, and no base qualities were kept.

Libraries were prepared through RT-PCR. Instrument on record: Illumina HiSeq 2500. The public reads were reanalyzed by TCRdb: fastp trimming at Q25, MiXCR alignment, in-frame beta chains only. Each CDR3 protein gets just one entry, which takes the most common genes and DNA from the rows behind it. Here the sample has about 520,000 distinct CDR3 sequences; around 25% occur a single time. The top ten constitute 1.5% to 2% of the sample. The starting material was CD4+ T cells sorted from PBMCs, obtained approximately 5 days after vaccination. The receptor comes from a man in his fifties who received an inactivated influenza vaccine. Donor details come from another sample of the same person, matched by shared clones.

The CDR3 is CASRTGLRTTNEKLFF. Read as DNA, the sequence is TGTGCCAGCAGGACCGGACTACGCACAACTAATGAAAAACTGTTTTTT. Recombination joined TRBV28 with TRBJ1-4; the D gene assignment is ambiguous. V and J are truncated by 6 bases and 0 bases respectively, leaving an intervening sequence of 14 bases. The CDR3, cysteine through phenylalanine, is 16 amino acids long. Kept here is only the CDR3 DNA, which spans 48 bases and is read in frame from base 1. Per the germline V gene, MDHEN is the CDR1 and SYDVKM is the CDR2.